These 30 T cell receptor beta chains came from one sample sequenced in a study of vaccination and CD4 T cells after COVID-19. Their antigens remain unidentified. Cultured CD4+ T cells had their DNA profiled by the Oncomine TCR Beta short-read assay. From the PCR reads, TCRdb called clonotypes with MiXCR, one entry per CDR3 protein. The table records around 9,800 distinct CDR3 sequences, 25% of them present only once. Treatment of the sample: roughly 10-day PBMC culture with coronavirus spike peptide pools or control peptides (ViraFEST assay). The sequences come from CD4+ T cells from blood, cultured in vitro, collected after SARS-CoV-2 vaccination. These TCRs come from a human donor who had recovered from COVID-19.

The chain combines TRBV5-6 with TRBJ2-7, with 8 nucleotides matching TRBD1. This CDR3 spans 14 amino acids. V was pared by 2 bases and J by 4 bases, with 5 bases of the junction left unmatched. Germline CDR1 is SGHDT and CDR2 is YYEEEE. CDR3 DNA sequence: TGTGCCAGCAGCTTTGGACAGGGTTTGTACGAGCAGTACTTC. It codes for CASSFGQGLYEQYF.

This clonotype is medium-sized in the sample. The gene calls are TRBV7-8 and TRBJ2-5; the D call may be TRBD1 or TRBD2 (5 bases each). Trimming shortened V by 2 bases and J by 7 bases, and 11 bases separated the two germline ends. The CDR3 totals 13 residues. CDR1 is SGHVS, CDR2 FQNEAQ, per germline. This CDR3 reads CASSLRRDGTQYF. In DNA form, the CDR3 reads TGTGCCAGCAGCTTACGTAGGGACGGGACCCAGTACTTC.

The J gene is TRBJ2-1, the V gene TRBV28, with 8 bases lining up with TRBD1. The V gene's germline CDR1 is MDHEN and CDR2 SYDVKM. This CDR3 has 12 residues. The junction had 4 bases not matched to a gene; V was cut back by 6 bases and J by 9 bases. In DNA, the CDR3 is TGTGCCAGCAGCTACGACAGGGGTGAGCAGTTCTTC. Its protein product is CASSYDRGEQFF.

This clonotype was counted once. V and J are TRBV7-8 and TRBJ1-1; TRBD1 might be the D (6 bases). Germline V gene lookup returns CDR1 SGHVS and CDR2 FQNEAQ. The CDR3 is made up of 14 amino acids. V was pared by 4 bases and J by 5 bases, with 14 bases between. DNA of the CDR3: TGTGCCAGCAGCTCCGGGGGGGGCAGGACTGAAGCTTTCTTT. This codes for CASSSGGGRTEAFF.

This rearrangement joins TRBV27 to TRBJ2-7; D might be TRBD1 (6 bases). The CDR3 is 14 residues long. Trimming removed 4 bases from V and 4 bases from J, with 14 bases in between. The V gene's germline CDR1 is MNHEY and CDR2 SMNVEV (reference sequence). CDR3 coding DNA: TGTGCCAGCAGTTCCTCCCGACAGGATTACGAGCAGTACTTC. Its protein product is CASSSSRQDYEQYF.

This clonotype was seen a few times. This chain connects TRBV28 to TRBJ2-7; 12 positions match TRBD1. CDR1 is MDHEN, CDR2 SYDVKM, per germline. This CDR3 has 15 residues. The V gene end was trimmed by 5 bases and the J gene end by 6 bases; junction bases not matched to a gene: 8. CDR3 coding DNA: TGTGCCAGCAGTCTGGGGGACAGGGGGCGTTTCGAGCAGTACTTC. This gives the protein CASSLGDRGRFEQYF.

The chain couples TRBV6-2 or TRBV6-3 to TRBJ2-7; 7 bases are shared with TRBD1. Germline CDR1 reads MNHEY; CDR2 reads SVGEGT. The CDR3 extends over 15 amino acids. V lost 6 bases, J lost 6 bases, and 14 bases stayed unmatched. CDR3 in DNA: TGTGCCAGCAGCCGCAGAGGGGGCGGGTCGCCCGAGCAGTACTTC. This codes for CASSRRGGGSPEQYF.

This clonotype was seen a single time. This chain connects TRBV5-4 to TRBJ2-3, with D possibly being TRBD2 (6 bases). In germline, CDR1 is SGHNT, CDR2 YYREEE (reference sequence). The V gene lost 4 bases and the J gene lost 8 bases, with 14 bases spanning the gap. The CDR3 runs 13 residues. The chain's CDR3 is CASSRESVGTQYF. The CDR3 nucleotides read TGTGCCAGCAGCCGGGAGTCCGTTGGTACGCAGTATTTT.

The chain employs TRBV5-4 and TRBJ2-3, with 8 bases fitting TRBD2. Trimming took 0 bases from V and 0 from J; bases not matched to a gene: 3. This CDR3 region has 16 residues. The germline CDR1 and CDR2 sequences are SGHNT and YYREEE (reference sequence). CDR3: CASSLGSSGSTDTQYF. The CDR3 DNA sequence: TGTGCCAGCAGCTTGGGCTCTAGCGGGAGCACAGATACGCAGTATTTT. Using reference TRBV5-4 and TRBJ2-3 for the parts outside the CDR3, the full variable domain is ETGVTQSPTHLIKTRGQQVTLRCSSQSGHNTVSWYQQALGQGPQFIFQYYREEENGRGNFPPRFSGLQFPNYSSELNVNALELDDSALYLCASSLGSSGSTDTQYFGPGTRLTVL.

This clonotype is medium-sized (0.01 to 0.1%). The rearrangement joins TRBV20-1 to TRBJ2-7; 7 positions match TRBD1. The CDR3 is made up of 16 amino acids. Trimming removed 4 bases from V and 2 bases from J; junction bases left unmatched: 14. Germline V gene data show CDR1 as DFQATT and CDR2 as SNEGSKA (reference sequence). The CDR3 loop reads CSAIYLRTGQTYEQYF. CDR3 nucleotide sequence: TGCAGTGCTATATACCTCAGGACAGGTCAGACCTACGAGCAGTACTTC.

The V call is TRBV20-1, the J call TRBJ1-5; 8 nucleotides line up with TRBD1. Trimming removed 1 base from V and 6 bases from J; junction bases left unmatched: 11. Germline V gene sequence: CDR1 DFQATT, CDR2 SNEGSKA (reference sequence). The CDR3 loop spans 16 amino acids. The CDR3 sequence is CSARGPGQADRQPQHF. For the CDR3, the DNA is TGCAGTGCTAGAGGTCCGGGACAGGCCGATCGTCAGCCCCAGCATTTT.

Details on this clonotype: An end of the junction differs from the germline gene, which may be a read error. The chain employs TRBV19 and TRBJ2-7; 11 nucleotides line up with TRBD2. In germline, CDR1 is LNHDA, CDR2 SQIVND (reference sequence). The CDR3 has 14 amino acids. The CDR3 DNA reads as TGTGTCAGTAGTAAGGGACTAGCGGCCTACGAGCAGTACTTC. Its translation is CVSSKGLAAYEQYF.

The V gene is TRBV20-1, the J gene TRBJ2-3; D is tentatively TRBD1 or TRBD2 (6 bases each). Trimming shortened V by 2 bases and J by 6 bases, and 15 bases separated the two germline ends. CDR3 length: 14 residues. Germline V gene lookup returns CDR1 DFQATT and CDR2 SNEGSKA (reference sequence). CDR3: CSARRGAVGDTQYF. In DNA form, the CDR3 reads TGCAGTGCTAGAAGGGGGGCCGTTGGCGATACGCAGTATTTT.

By share, this clonotype ranks as medium-sized. The V gene is TRBV7-6, the J gene TRBJ2-7, with TRBD1 identical over 7 bases. Trimming took 4 bases from V and 0 from J; bases not matched to a gene: 9. The CDR3 extends over 16 amino acids. CDR1 and CDR2 from the germline V gene are SGHVS and FNYEAQ. CDR3 amino acids: CASSSITGVSSYEQYF. The CDR3 bases are TGTGCCAGCAGCTCTATAACAGGGGTAAGCTCCTACGAGCAGTACTTC.

The chain combines TRBV10-2 with TRBJ2-7; the D is unclear. Germline values: CDR1 WSHSY, CDR2 SAAADI. Trimming took 5 bases from V and 4 from J, leaving 18 bases between them. The CDR3 runs 15 residues. The CDR3 DNA reads as TGCGCCAGCAGTAGGCCGACCCTAAGGTCTTACGAGCAGTACTTC. Encoded protein: CASSRPTLRSYEQYF.

This clonotype was recorded a few times. The chain uses TRBV6-5 and TRBJ1-2; D ambiguous. V lost 2 bases to trimming and J lost 8 bases, with 12 bases between them. The length of the CDR3 is 13 residues. CDR1 and CDR2 from the germline V gene are MNHEY and SVGAGI. The CDR3 region has the DNA TGTGCCAGCAGTTACGACCCTGCGGGGGGCTACACCTTC. The encoded protein is CASSYDPAGGYTF.

This chain joins TRBV27 and TRBJ2-1, with D perhaps given as TRBD1 or TRBD2 (5 bases each). Trimming removed 2 bases from V and 7 bases from J, with 12 bases in between. The CDR3 spans 14 residues. Germline loops: CDR1 MNHEY, CDR2 SMNVEV (reference sequence). The CDR3 here is CASSLKSGTNEQFF. CDR3 in DNA: TGTGCCAGCAGTTTAAAATCCGGGACGAATGAGCAGTTCTTC.

V is TRBV5-1 and J is TRBJ1-3, with D unclear. The CDR3 spans 17 residues. Looked up from germline, CDR1 is SGHRS and CDR2 is YFSETQ. V lost 2 bases and J lost 0, with 15 bases in between. The CDR3 spells CASSLASASSSGNTIYF. CDR3 coding DNA: TGCGCCAGCAGCTTAGCTTCAGCGTCTTCCTCTGGAAACACCATATATTTT.

Relative to its sample, this clonotype is medium-sized. The genes are TRBV20-1 and TRBJ1-2, with D possibly being TRBD1 (6 bases). Germline values: CDR1 DFQATT, CDR2 SNEGSKA (reference sequence). This CDR3 contains 12 residues. V was trimmed by 4 bases and J by 4 bases, leaving 10 bases between them. CDR3 sequence: CSAIAGAYGYTF. Written as DNA, the CDR3 is TGCAGTGCTATCGCAGGGGCCTATGGCTACACCTTC.

The rearrangement joins TRBV20-1 to TRBJ2-3, with 9 bases identical to TRBD2. The CDR3 consists of 16 residues. Germline CDR1 reads DFQATT; CDR2 reads SNEGSKA (reference sequence). J gave up 6 bases and V 0 bases, and 10 bases lay outside the gene matches. CDR3 residues: CSARDWFGGGADTQYF. The DNA of the CDR3 is TGCAGTGCTAGAGATTGGTTCGGCGGGGGGGCCGATACGCAGTATTTT.

For the CDR3, the DNA is TGTGCCAGCAGCTCAATGAATGAAGGTGGCACTGAAGCTTTCTTT. Translation gives CASSSMNEGGTEAFF. V and J are TRBV7-9 and TRBJ1-1; no clear D gene. V lost 4 bases and J 4 bases, leaving 16 bases between the germline ends. Looked up from germline, CDR1 is SEHNR and CDR2 is FQNEAQ (reference sequence). There are 15 residues in the CDR3.

The chain combines TRBV5-6 with TRBJ1-1; D not certain. Trimming removed 0 bases at V and 1 base at J, with 7 bases between. Germline CDR1 reads SGHDT; CDR2 reads YYEEEE. The CDR3 is made up of 14 amino acids. The CDR3 sequence is CASSLVRKNTEAFF. CDR3 in DNA: TGTGCCAGCAGCTTGGTCCGGAAGAACACTGAAGCTTTCTTT. Variable domain in full (rest from reference TRBV5-6 and TRBJ1-1): DAGVTQSPTHLIKTRGQQVTLRCSPKSGHDTVSWYQQALGQGPQFIFQYYEEEERQRGNFPDRFSGHQFPNYSSELNVNALLLGDSALYLCASSLVRKNTEAFFGQGTRLTVV.

This clonotype was seen a few times. V gene TRBV7-2 combines with J gene TRBJ2-1, with D hard to call. Trimming stripped 5 bases from V and 0 bases from J, with 8 bases between. Germline lookup yields CDR1 SGHTA and CDR2 FQGNSA. There are 14 residues in the CDR3. CDR3 sequence: CASSQQSSYNEQFF. The CDR3 nucleotides are TGTGCCAGCAGCCAACAGAGCTCCTACAATGAGCAGTTCTTC. The whole variable domain, remainder taken from reference TRBV7-2 and TRBJ2-1, is GAGVSQSPSNKVTEKGKDVELRCDPISGHTALYWYRQSLGQGLEFLIYFQGNSAPDKSGLPSDRFSAERTGGSVSTLTIQRTQQEDSAVYLCASSQQSSYNEQFFGPGTRLTVL.

The sample holds one count of this clonotype. This sequence joins TRBV10-3 and TRBJ1-2; D is ambiguous. The ends were cut back, 11 bases at V and 1 base at J, with 20 bases in the middle. Germline CDR1 is ENHRY and CDR2 is SYGVKD. There are 15 residues in the CDR3. The DNA of the CDR3 is TGTGCCGTTTTTGGATATGGCAGTAGTAACTATGGCTACACCTTC. Its translation is CAVFGYGSSNYGYTF.

CDR3 bases: TGCGCCAGCACTGGGCAATCTCGGGGGTTGACTGAAGCTTTCTTT. Translation: CASTGQSRGLTEAFF. The V call is TRBV10-1, the J call TRBJ1-1, with D possibly matching TRBD1 (5 bases). The V end was cut by 7 bases, the J end by 5 bases, with 20 bases between. Germline V gene lookup returns CDR1 WNHNN and CDR2 SYGVQD (reference sequence). CDR3 length: 15 residues.

The table lists this clonotype with a few counts. The chain has TRBV20-1 and TRBJ2-4, with a possible D match to TRBD2 (6 bases). The CDR3 is 13 amino acids. Deletions cut 5 bases from V and 5 bases from J, with 13 bases between. The V gene's germline CDR1 is DFQATT and CDR2 SNEGSKA (reference sequence). CDR3 in DNA: TGCAGTGCTCCGGCCGGACTACAAAACATTCAGTACTTC. It is translated as CSAPAGLQNIQYF.

This clonotype has only a few counts. The chain is built from TRBV6-1 and TRBJ2-7; 10 bases fit TRBD1. This CDR3 is built from 15 residues. The V segment lost 7 bases and the J segment 2 bases; nucleotides outside the gene matches: 8. CDR1 is MNHNS and CDR2 is SASEGT in the germline V gene. The CDR3 nucleotides read TGTGCCAGCACTCCCAGCGGGACAGGGGCCTACGAGCAGTACTTC. This translates into CASTPSGTGAYEQYF.

The CDR3 sequence is CASSRTGPGANVLTF. The CDR3 DNA reads as TGTGCCAGTAGCCGGACAGGGCCTGGGGCCAACGTCCTGACTTTC. The gene calls are TRBV19 and TRBJ2-6, with 8 bases aligning to TRBD1. V gave up 6 bases and J gave up 2 bases; unmatched junction bases: 3. The CDR3 runs to 15 residues. Germline V gene data show CDR1 as LNHDA and CDR2 as SQIVND (reference sequence).

The V call is TRBV6-1, the J call TRBJ1-5; tentative D call: TRBD1 (5 bases). Germline values: CDR1 MNHNS, CDR2 SASEGT. The CDR3 extends over 14 amino acids. The V end was cut by 3 bases, the J end by 12 bases, with 18 bases between. This chain's CDR3 is CASSDSGRLLFQHF. CDR3 nucleotides: TGTGCCAGCAGTGATTCGGGACGCCTACTTTTCCAGCATTTT.

The sample holds a few counts of this clonotype. V usage is TRBV7-8 and J usage is TRBJ1-6; possibly TRBD1 for D (6 bases). The germline V gene encodes CDR1 SGHVS and CDR2 FQNEAQ. The germline V and J ends were trimmed by 1 base and 7 bases, with 23 bases remaining between them. CDR3 length equals 19 residues. The CDR3 loop is CASSLGMAGAAGKNSPLHF. CDR3 DNA sequence: TGTGCCAGCAGCTTAGGGATGGCAGGGGCCGCCGGGAAGAATTCACCCCTCCACTTT.